This T cell receptor beta chain derives from a study of blood T cell repertoires in COVID-19. Looking at the study overall: Sources were T cells, B-cell-depleted T cells, or PBMCs; the material itself was cDNA or gDNA.

This clone has a single count. Clones were read by immunoSEQ multiplex PCR, and TCRdb kept only the in-frame ones, dropping some. The data contain roughly 280,000 clones, around nine tenths of them singletons. Sample: peripheral blood. The TCR sequence derives from a young man with active or convalescent COVID-19.

The CDR3 spells CASRGDRVGEKLFF. CDR3 DNA sequence: TGTGCCAGCAGGGGGGACAGGGTTGGTGAAAAACTGTTTTTT. This rearrangement joins TRBV6-5 to TRBJ1-4; 9 bases align to TRBD1. Germline CDR1 is MNHEY and CDR2 is SVGAGI. With 6 bases clipped from V and 7 bases from J, the junction kept 6 bases outside the gene matches. The CDR3 runs to 14 residues.